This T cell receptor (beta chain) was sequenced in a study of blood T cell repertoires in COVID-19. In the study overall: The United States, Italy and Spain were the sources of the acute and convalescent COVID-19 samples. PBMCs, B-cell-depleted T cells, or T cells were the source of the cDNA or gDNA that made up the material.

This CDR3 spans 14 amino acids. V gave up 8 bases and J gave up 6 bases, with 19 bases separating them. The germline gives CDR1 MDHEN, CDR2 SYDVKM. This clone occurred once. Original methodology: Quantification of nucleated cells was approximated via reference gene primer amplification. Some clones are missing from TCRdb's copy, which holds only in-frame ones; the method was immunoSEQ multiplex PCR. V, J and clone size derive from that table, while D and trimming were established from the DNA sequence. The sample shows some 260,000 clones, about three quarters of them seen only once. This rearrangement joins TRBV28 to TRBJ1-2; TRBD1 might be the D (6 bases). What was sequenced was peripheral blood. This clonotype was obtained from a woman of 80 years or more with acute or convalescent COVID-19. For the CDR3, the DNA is TGTGCCAGCGGAGCTTCCAACAGGGATAATGGCTACACCTTC. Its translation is CASGASNRDNGYTF.